The following is a TCR beta chain sequence with its context. This table comes from immunoSEQ multiplex PCR, and its TCRdb copy is limited to in-frame clones, with some not included. The sample has 72,000 or so clones, 84% seen once. This sample was included in a study of OX40 agonist ivuxolimab in advanced cancers. Germline CDR1 KGHSH, CDR2 LQKENI. CDR3 length: 15 residues. Trimming removed 3 bases from V and 5 bases from J; junction bases left unmatched: 6. This receptor was identified in an adult with an advanced solid tumor such as melanoma, head and neck, liver or kidney cancer. The starting material was CD4+ or CD8+ T cells sorted from blood, obtained in a trial of the OX40 agonist ivuxolimab. The V call is TRBV18, the J call TRBJ1-4; 7 bases map to TRBD1. The CDR3 loop is CASSPDRVGNEKLFF. CDR3 DNA: TGTGCCAGCTCACCTGACAGGGTCGGAAATGAAAAACTGTTTTTT.